These 27 T cell receptor beta chains were sequenced from one sample in a study of T-cell reconstitution after alpha-beta-depleted transplantation in children. The TCRbeta library incorporated unique molecular identifiers. TCRdb called the PCR reads again in MiXCR, with one record for every CDR3 protein. In the table there are 250,000 to 400,000 distinct CDR3 sequences, around 25% of which are singletons. This sample comprised PBMCs, mostly from graft donor cells, obtained 180 days after TCRalphabeta/CD19-depleted stem cell transplant. Receptors were obtained from a male patient between 5 and 17 years old who had a stem cell transplant for acute lymphoblastic leukemia, so the T cells may come from the graft donor.

The chain couples TRBV12-3 or TRBV12-4 to TRBJ2-7; 10 nucleotides line up with TRBD1. After removal of 7 bases from V and 0 bases from J, the junction contained 3 bases not matched to a gene. The CDR3 contains 14 residues. CDR3 bases: TGTGCCAGCACCAGGACAGGGGGCTCCTACGAGCAGTACTTC. It translates to CASTRTGGSYEQYF.

The chain employs TRBV5-6 and TRBJ1-1, with D uncertain. CDR1 and CDR2 from the germline V gene are SGHDT and YYEEEE. V dropped 2 bases and J dropped 8 bases, with 10 bases sitting between them. This CDR3 spans 12 amino acids. The CDR3 reads CASSFLSREAFF. CDR3 DNA sequence: TGTGCCAGCAGCTTCTTGAGCCGGGAAGCTTTCTTT.

This clonotype has just a few counts. This sequence joins TRBV28 and TRBJ1-6; D is uncertain. CDR3 length equals 11 residues. Trimming pared 3 bases from V and 14 bases from J, leaving 8 bases between. Germline V lookup: CDR1 MDHEN, CDR2 SYDVKM. CDR3 DNA sequence: TGTGCCAGCAGTTTCAGTGGTGCCCTCCACTTT. It specifies CASSFSGALHF. Full variable domain (missing parts from reference TRBV28 and TRBJ1-6): DVKVTQSSRYLVKRTGEKVFLECVQDMDHENMFWYRQDPGLGLRLIYFSYDVKMKEKGDIPEGYSVSREKKERFSLILESASTNQTSMYLCASSFSGALHFGNGTRLTVT.

This clonotype was detected a few times. The gene calls are TRBV6-5 and TRBJ2-7; maybe TRBD2 (6 bases). Trimming pared 3 bases from V and 3 bases from J, leaving 27 bases between. The CDR3 runs to 19 residues. Per germline, CDR1 MNHEY and CDR2 SVGAGI. The CDR3 DNA reads as TGTGCCAGCAGTTATTCACGACCAGTTCAGGGAGGAGGTGGCTACGAGCAGTACTTC. As protein: CASSYSRPVQGGGGYEQYF.

This clonotype was seen only a few times. The chain has TRBV12-3 or TRBV12-4 and TRBJ2-5; 10 bases fit TRBD2. The CDR3 spans 15 residues. Germline trimming cut 6 bases from V and 7 bases from J; bases unmatched to any gene: 11. The CDR3: CASSPGLAAPGTQYF. The DNA of the CDR3 is TGTGCCAGCAGCCCCGGACTAGCGGCCCCAGGGACCCAGTACTTC.

The rearrangement joins TRBV7-8 to TRBJ2-1; D is possibly TRBD2 (6 bases). Germline CDR1 and CDR2: SGHVS and FQNEAQ. CDR3 length: 15 residues. V lost 3 bases, J lost 7 bases, and 16 bases lay in between. The CDR3 nucleotides read TGTGCCAGCAGCTTGGGGCCCCTCCGGGGGAATGAGCAGTTCTTC. It translates to CASSLGPLRGNEQFF.

This clonotype was observed a few times. CDR3 loop: CASSLKLVSYEQYF. In nucleotides, the CDR3 is TGTGCCAGCAGCCTTAAACTAGTCTCCTACGAGCAGTACTTC. The chain links TRBV9 to TRBJ2-7; the D gene is possibly TRBD2 (5 bases). CDR3 length equals 14 residues. CDR1 and CDR2 from the germline V gene are SGDLS and YYNGEE. The V end was cut by 4 bases, the J end by 0 bases, with 11 bases between.

This clonotype appeared a few times. The chain links TRBV5-5 to TRBJ2-7; D gene unclear. Germline CDR1 reads SGHKS; CDR2 reads YYEKEE (reference sequence). The CDR3 is made up of 15 amino acids. The V end lost 1 base, the J end lost 2 bases, and 13 bases lay between the germline ends. As DNA, the CDR3 is TGTGCCAGCAGCTTGCAAAGTTCGGGTCCCTACGAGCAGTACTTC. Residues: CASSLQSSGPYEQYF.

The J gene is TRBJ2-4, the V gene TRBV11-1, with D perhaps matching TRBD2 (6 bases). Germline loops: CDR1 SGHAT, CDR2 FQDESV (reference sequence). The CDR3 is made up of 18 amino acids. Between the trimmed V and J ends, which lost 6 bases and 8 bases, there was a span of 29 bases. The CDR3 region is CASSLQPGTSRWGDIQYF. As DNA, the CDR3 is TGTGCCAGCAGTCTTCAACCGGGGACTTCACGGTGGGGGGACATTCAGTACTTC.

The chain links TRBV6-2 or TRBV6-3 to TRBJ2-1, with D possibly being TRBD1 (5 bases). CDR1 is MNHEY and CDR2 is SVGEGT in the germline V gene. The V end lost 2 bases, the J end lost 12 bases, and 8 bases lay between the germline ends. This CDR3 is built from 11 residues. CDR3 sequence (DNA): TGTGCCAGCAGTTACAGGGGTGGGCAGTTCTTC. This sequence encodes CASSYRGGQFF.

This sequence joins TRBV9 and TRBJ2-3; D is perhaps TRBD2 (6 bases). The germline CDR1 and CDR2 sequences are SGDLS and YYNGEE. The CDR3 loop spans 15 amino acids. The V and J ends lost 4 bases and 0 bases respectively, with 12 bases between them. This CDR3 is CASSPPGLSTDTQYF. For the CDR3, the DNA is TGTGCCAGCAGCCCTCCGGGACTCAGCACAGATACGCAGTATTTT.

This clonotype turned up a few times. The gene calls are TRBV5-5 and TRBJ2-1, with 10 positions matching TRBD1. This CDR3 is built from 13 residues. Germline V gene sequence: CDR1 SGHKS, CDR2 YYEKEE (reference sequence). Unmatched junction bases numbered 9, after V lost 4 bases and J lost 14 bases. The CDR3 here is CASSGAGTGVEFF. CDR3 nucleotide sequence: TGTGCCAGCAGCGGAGCCGGGACAGGGGTGGAGTTCTTC.

There are many counts of this clonotype. This chain uses TRBV9 with TRBJ2-1; the match to TRBD1 covers 11 bases. Germline lookup yields CDR1 SGDLS and CDR2 YYNGEE. V shed 4 bases, J shed 4 bases, and the junction held 13 bases outside the gene matches. CDR3 size: 18 residues. CDR3 coding DNA: TGTGCCAGCAGCTCCGGGACAGGGGGTCACGGCCCTTACAATGAGCAGTTCTTC. The encoded protein is CASSSGTGGHGPYNEQFF.

This clonotype was counted many times. This rearrangement joins TRBV12-3 or TRBV12-4 to TRBJ2-1, with 10 bases identical to TRBD2. Losses at the gene ends were 5 bases for V and 4 bases for J; bases not matched to a gene: 2. CDR3 size: 14 residues. The CDR3 region is CASSRLAGYNEQFF. CDR3 in DNA: TGTGCCAGCAGTCGACTAGCGGGTTACAATGAGCAGTTCTTC.

This clonotype occurred a few times. V and J are TRBV12-3 or TRBV12-4 and TRBJ2-3, with 9 positions matching TRBD2. The CDR3 covers 17 residues. Germline trimming cut 3 bases from V and 1 base from J; bases unmatched to any gene: 8. The CDR3 DNA reads as TGTGCCAGCAGTTTGGTTCTAGCGGGATCGGGCACAGATACGCAGTATTTT. Its translation: CASSLVLAGSGTDTQYF.

This clonotype was seen ten or more times. V is TRBV12-3 or TRBV12-4 and J is TRBJ2-3; TRBD2 aligns across 9 bases. J was trimmed by 7 bases and V by 5 bases; bases with no gene match: 7. CDR3 length: 14 amino acids. For the CDR3, the DNA is TGTGCCAGCAGTCCTAGCGGGATCCTCTATACGCAGTATTTT. Protein: CASSPSGILYTQYF.

This chain links TRBV7-2 with TRBJ2-1; D unclear. CDR3 length: 13 residues. V lost 6 bases to trimming and J lost 8 bases, with 14 bases between them. Germline V CDR1 and CDR2: SGHTA, FQGNSA. DNA of the CDR3: TGTGCCAGCAGGCTGTCGTATGTGGATGAGCAGTTCTTC. This translates into CASRLSYVDEQFF.

J is TRBJ1-4 and V is TRBV12-3 or TRBV12-4, with 8 bases aligning to TRBD1. J was trimmed by 10 bases and V by 1 base; bases with no gene match: 8. The CDR3 loop spans 15 amino acids. The CDR3 region is CASSLERDRLPKLFF. The CDR3 region has the DNA TGTGCCAGCAGTTTAGAGCGGGACAGGCTTCCAAAACTGTTTTTT.

V and J are TRBV29-1 and TRBJ1-5, with unresolved D. This CDR3 has 13 residues. Trimming shortened V by 6 bases and J by 7 bases, and 16 bases separated the two germline ends. CDR1 and CDR2 (germline): SQVTM, ANQGSEA. The CDR3 loop reads CSVKVGSGQPQHF. DNA of the CDR3: TGCAGCGTCAAGGTAGGGTCAGGCCAGCCCCAGCATTTT.

This clonotype was counted a single time. The chain uses TRBV7-6 and TRBJ2-3; tentative D call: TRBD2 (6 bases). Germline CDR1 SGHVS, CDR2 FNYEAQ. This CDR3 contains 14 residues. V lost 5 bases and J lost 2, with 11 bases in between. This CDR3 reads CASSSRDSTDTQYF. The CDR3 DNA reads TGTGCCAGCAGCAGCCGGGACTCCACAGATACGCAGTATTTT. Complete variable domain (other parts from reference TRBV7-6 and TRBJ2-3): GAGVSQSPRYKVTKRGQDVALRCDPISGHVSLYWYRQALGQGPEFLTYFNYEAQQDKSGLPNDRFSAERPEGSISTLTIQRTEQRDSAMYRCASSSRDSTDTQYFGPGTRLTVL.

This clonotype was recorded once. This chain uses TRBV6-4 with TRBJ2-6, with D perhaps TRBD1 (6 bases). The V end was cut by 6 bases, the J end by 0 bases, with 36 bases between. CDR1 and CDR2 (germline): MRHNA, SNTAGT. The CDR3 runs 24 residues. Written as DNA, the CDR3 is TGTGCCAGCAGCCCCGGGAAGGGGGTACCTGTCCCCTCTGTACCTGTCTCTGGGGCCAACGTCCTGACTTTC. Its translation is CASSPGKGVPVPSVPVSGANVLTF.

This chain uses TRBV5-1 with TRBJ1-2; 9 nucleotides match TRBD1. The V gene's germline CDR1 is SGHRS and CDR2 YFSETQ. The CDR3 sequence is 14 residues long. J lost 5 bases, V lost 9 bases, and 11 bases had no gene match. The CDR3 DNA reads as TGCGCCACCAGGACAGGGGAAGGAGTGTATGGCTACACCTTC. It specifies CATRTGEGVYGYTF.

The J gene is TRBJ1-6, the V gene TRBV14; TRBD1 matches at 7 bases. The CDR3 loop spans 15 amino acids. Trimming at V came to 5 bases and at J to 7 bases, leaving 8 bases not matched to a gene. Per the germline V gene, CDR1 is SGHDN and CDR2 is FVKESK. CDR3 loop: CASSSQGTANSPLHF. The CDR3 DNA reads as TGTGCCAGCAGCTCACAGGGGACGGCGAATTCACCCCTCCACTTT.

This clonotype has more than one count but fewer than ten. V usage is TRBV4-2 and J usage is TRBJ2-7; TRBD2 agrees at 10 bases. Trimming removed 3 bases from V and 4 bases from J; junction bases left unmatched: 6. CDR3 length: 15 amino acids. Germline CDR1 and CDR2: LGHNA and YNFKEQ. DNA of the CDR3: TGTGCCAGCAGCCAGGGAACTAGCGGGACTTACGAGCAGTACTTC. Translated: CASSQGTSGTYEQYF.

Only a few counts were recorded for this clonotype. This CDR3 reads CASSLSRGYTGELFF. The CDR3 DNA is TGTGCCAGCAGCTTATCCAGGGGGTACACCGGGGAGCTGTTTTTT. The chain recombines TRBV7-2 with TRBJ2-2; 7 bases line up with TRBD1. Trimming at V came to 2 bases and at J to 3 bases, leaving 3 bases not matched to a gene. Germline CDR1 and CDR2: SGHTA and FQGNSA. The CDR3 runs 15 residues.

This chain links TRBV6-1 with TRBJ2-7; the D gene is possibly TRBD2 (6 bases). CDR1 and CDR2 (germline): MNHNS, SASEGT. V dropped 7 bases and J dropped 6 bases, with 22 bases sitting between them. The length of the CDR3 is 15 residues. CDR3: CASKKYWDSPSEQYF. The CDR3 nucleotides are TGTGCCAGCAAGAAATACTGGGACTCCCCCTCCGAGCAGTACTTC.

This chain links TRBV10-3 with TRBJ2-7, with TRBD1 matching 8 bases. Germline CDR1 reads ENHRY; CDR2 reads SYGVKD. With V trimmed by 7 bases and J by 3 bases, 8 bases remained unmatched. The CDR3 has 14 residues. CDR3 in amino acids: CAINFQGAFYEQYF. In nucleotides, the CDR3 is TGTGCCATCAACTTCCAGGGGGCTTTCTACGAGCAGTACTTC.